The entry below gives a single TCR beta chain sequence along with its context. This clone was observed a few times. What this receptor recognizes is not known. The input lacks base qualities; no much larger clone sits a single base away. TCR beta CDR3 regions were sequenced from DNA using the immunoSEQ Assay. The authors' pipeline ran thus. T cell density was computed as TCR beta template counts normalized to usable DNA estimated by amplifying housekeeping genes. Richness was estimated with the preseqR package, extrapolating to 400,000 templates for PBMC samples and 120,000 templates for tissue samples. Clonality was taken to be one minus Pielou's evenness. Tissue-enriched TCRs were identified through differential abundance testing performed on productive amino-acid clonotypes, with a minimum total count of 5 and an alpha of 0.1. The Jaccard Index and the Morisita Overlap Index were used to measure repertoire overlap between compartments. GLIPH grouped TCR beta CDR3s together with public tetramer-defined viral CDR3s, and a viral motif had to include at least three viral sequences and also show V-gene enrichment. TCRdb stores this immuneACCESS table with in-frame sequences only. Part of the clones is absent; in the studies checked, under half of the shortfall reflects unresolved V genes, and no reason is known for the rest. V, J and clone size were drawn from that table, and D and trimming were deduced from the DNA. This sample gives 20,000 to 25,000 clones in total; more than 75% of them show up just once. The top ten constitute 5.8% of the sample.

At diagnosis, tumor, uninvolved tumor-adjacent lung and peripheral blood were collected and then preserved as a mix of FFPE and fresh-frozen material. For TCR repertoire profiling, blood samples were analyzed in the form of peripheral blood mononuclear cells. The germline V gene encodes CDR1 SGHDN and CDR2 FVKESK. V is cut back by 3 bases and J by 11 bases, with 5 bases in the junction unmatched. The CDR3 starts with the cysteine, ends with the phenylalanine, and has 13 residues. The only DNA kept is the CDR3, 39 bases in frame from the first base. The data were obtained in a study of T cells in localized non-small cell lung cancer (dated by TCRdb to the early 2020s). Background on the whole study: Comparing tumors with uninvolved tumor-adjacent lungs, the study looked at the T cell repertoires of 236 patients with early-stage NSCLC. All 240 or so NSCLC patients in the cohort were treatment-naive and had localized lung tumors that were resected. The mean age of the NSCLC patients was about 70 years, with 130 or so men and around 99 women. What the research found in general, with its limitations: Higher blood T cell density associated with longer overall survival, while higher adjacent-lung clonality associated with shorter survival. Of the top 100 tumor clones, a median of 57 were detected in paired uninvolved adjacent lung; under 30 were also among that lung's top 100. The highest T cell clonality was observed in uninvolved tumor-adjacent lung, where clonality exceeded that of tumor, suggesting that antigenic responses were more focused in uninvolved tumor-adjacent lung. Because multi-region sequencing of the tumors was not done, intratumor heterogeneity could not be ruled out. Because the study design was exploratory, TCR variables were selected using unadjusted p-values without false-discovery rate correction.

The sequence links TRBV14 to TRBJ1-2, with 11 bases matching TRBD1. The source material was peripheral blood, sampled before any cancer treatment. The sequence came from a male donor at least 60 years old with stage II squamous cell lung carcinoma. The bases read TGTGCCAGCAGCCAGTGGGACAGGGGGATTTACACCTTC. It codes for CASSQWDRGIYTF.